This TCR beta chain was obtained from a study of OX40 agonist ivuxolimab in advanced cancers. Here immunoSEQ multiplex PCR was the method, and the copy in TCRdb shows in-frame clones only, minus some. The sample holds 30,000 to 40,000 clones, roughly 91% seen once. The V and J ends lost 2 bases and 2 bases respectively, with 11 bases between them. Germline V gene data show CDR1 as SGHDT and CDR2 as YYEEEE. The CDR3 is made up of 14 amino acids. The table lists this clone with a count of one. The clonotype comes from an adult with an advanced solid tumor such as melanoma, head and neck, liver or kidney cancer. The sequencing here drew on CD4+ or CD8+ T cells sorted from blood, taken in a trial of the OX40 agonist ivuxolimab. The chain uses TRBV5-6 and TRBJ2-7; D is unclear. CDR3 loop: CASSFFGSTYEQYF. DNA for the CDR3: TGTGCCAGCAGCTTTTTCGGATCTACCTACGAGCAGTACTTC.